The clone carrying this TCR beta chain was detected many times. Antigen: not known. The CDR3 contains 16 residues. The V and J ends lost 3 bases and 0 bases respectively, with 14 bases between them. In germline, CDR1 is LNHDA, CDR2 SQIVND (reference sequence). CDR3 regions were amplified by Arm-PCR using iRepertoire HTBI primers to build TCR beta libraries. One entry per CDR3 protein results from TCRdb running MiXCR on the multiplex PCR reads. The sample includes about 400,000 distinct CDR3 sequences, approximately 15% seen only once; the top ten take over 7.5%. Time point denoted: newly diagnosed GD, antithyroid drugs for less than 3 months. TCR sequences were obtained from RNA taken from PBMCs. The data stem from a study of regulatory T cells in long-lasting Graves disease. General study findings and limits: Less diverse TCR repertoires were seen in persistent Graves' patients than in newly diagnosed ones.

These data also formed part of another study, on T cells in Graves' hyperthyroidism and ophthalmopathy.

The clonotype was recovered from a woman aged 40 to 50 with Graves disease. The specimen was peripheral blood mononuclear cells (PBMCs), collected at new diagnosis, from a patient treated with antithyroid drugs. This chain links TRBV19 with TRBJ1-2; D not resolved. The CDR3 DNA follows: TGTGCCAGTAGTATTGATTTCGGCAGCCCTAACTATGGCTACACCTTC. It encodes CASSIDFGSPNYGYTF.